This T cell receptor beta chain appears in the sequencing data of a study of blood T cell repertoires in COVID-19. In the study overall: The origin of the acute and convalescent COVID-19 samples was the United States, Italy and Spain.

CDR1 and CDR2 from the germline V gene are SGHTA and FQGNSA. Trimming removed 5 bases from V and 3 bases from J, with 14 bases in between. The CDR3 spans 15 residues. In the original workflow: By means of reference gene primer amplification, nucleated cell counts were estimated. Using immunoSEQ multiplex PCR, the repertoire was profiled, and TCRdb retains in-frame clones only, with some absent. V and J calls and clone size are as listed in that table; D and trimming were resolved from the DNA. The sample lists 200,000 to 250,000 clones, around nine tenths occurring once. The TCR comes from a woman in her sixties with acute or convalescent COVID-19. The material sequenced was peripheral blood. The chain carries TRBV7-2 and TRBJ1-5, with no clear D. For the CDR3, the DNA is TGTGCCAGCAGCCGTGAAGGGAGGGCCAATCAGCCCCAGCATTTT. Residues: CASSREGRANQPQHF.